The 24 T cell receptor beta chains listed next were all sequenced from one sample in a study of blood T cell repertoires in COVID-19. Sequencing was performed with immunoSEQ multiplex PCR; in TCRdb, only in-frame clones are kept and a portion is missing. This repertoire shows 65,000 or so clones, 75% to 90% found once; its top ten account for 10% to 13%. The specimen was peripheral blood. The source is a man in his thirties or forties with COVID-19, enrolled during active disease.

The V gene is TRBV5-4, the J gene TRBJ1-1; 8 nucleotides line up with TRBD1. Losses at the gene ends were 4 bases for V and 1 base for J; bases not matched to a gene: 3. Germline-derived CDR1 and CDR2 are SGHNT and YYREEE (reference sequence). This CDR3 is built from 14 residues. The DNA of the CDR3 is TGTGCCAGCAGCCCTGGACAGGGGAACACTGAAGCTTTCTTT. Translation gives CASSPGQGNTEAFF. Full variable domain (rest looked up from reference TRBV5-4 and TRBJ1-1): ETGVTQSPTHLIKTRGQQVTLRCSSQSGHNTVSWYQQALGQGPQFIFQYYREEENGRGNFPPRFSGLQFPNYSSELNVNALELDDSALYLCASSPGQGNTEAFFGQGTRLTVV.

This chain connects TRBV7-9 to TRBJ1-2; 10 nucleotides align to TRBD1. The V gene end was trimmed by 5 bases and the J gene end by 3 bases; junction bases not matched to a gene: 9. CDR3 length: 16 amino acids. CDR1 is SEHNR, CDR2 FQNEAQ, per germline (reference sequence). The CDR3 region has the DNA TGTGCCAGCAGCAACGAGGCAGGGACAGGGGACTATGGCTACACCTTC. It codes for CASSNEAGTGDYGYTF.

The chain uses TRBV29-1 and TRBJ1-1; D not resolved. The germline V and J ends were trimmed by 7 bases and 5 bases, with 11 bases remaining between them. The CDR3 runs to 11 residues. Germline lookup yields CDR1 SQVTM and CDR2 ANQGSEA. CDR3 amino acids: CSASVSTEAFF. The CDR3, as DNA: TGCAGCGCTTCCGTGTCTACTGAAGCTTTCTTT.

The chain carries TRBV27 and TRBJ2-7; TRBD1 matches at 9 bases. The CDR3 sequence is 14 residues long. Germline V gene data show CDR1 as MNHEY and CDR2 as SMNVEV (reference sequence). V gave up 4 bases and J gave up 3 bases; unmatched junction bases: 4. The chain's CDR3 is CASSYGQGNYEQYF. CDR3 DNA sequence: TGTGCCAGCAGTTACGGACAGGGGAACTACGAGCAGTACTTC.

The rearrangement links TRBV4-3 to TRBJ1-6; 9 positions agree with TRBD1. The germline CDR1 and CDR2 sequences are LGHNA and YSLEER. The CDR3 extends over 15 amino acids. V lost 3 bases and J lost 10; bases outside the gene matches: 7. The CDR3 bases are TGCGCCAGCAGCCAGGATGGGACAGGGAGATCACCCCTCCACTTT. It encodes CASSQDGTGRSPLHF.

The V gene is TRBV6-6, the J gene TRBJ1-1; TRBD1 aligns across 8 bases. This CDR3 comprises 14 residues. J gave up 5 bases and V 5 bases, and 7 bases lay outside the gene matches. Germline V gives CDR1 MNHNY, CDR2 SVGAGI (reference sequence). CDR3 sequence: CASSLGQGRTEAFF. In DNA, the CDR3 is TGTGCCAGCAGTCTCGGACAGGGAAGAACTGAAGCTTTCTTT.

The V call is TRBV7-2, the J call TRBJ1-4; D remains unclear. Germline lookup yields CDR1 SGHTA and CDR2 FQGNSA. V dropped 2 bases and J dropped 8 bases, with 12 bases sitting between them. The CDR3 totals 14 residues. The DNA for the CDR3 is TGTGCCAGCAGCTTAAAAACGGGAGGGGAAAAACTGTTTTTT. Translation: CASSLKTGGEKLFF.

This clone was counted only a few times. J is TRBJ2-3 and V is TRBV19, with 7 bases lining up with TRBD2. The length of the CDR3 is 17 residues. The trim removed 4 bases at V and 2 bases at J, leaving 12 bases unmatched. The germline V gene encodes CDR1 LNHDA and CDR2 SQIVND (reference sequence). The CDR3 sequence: CASSTELTSMITDTQYF. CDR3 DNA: TGTGCCAGTAGTACCGAATTGACTAGCATGATCACAGATACGCAGTATTTT.

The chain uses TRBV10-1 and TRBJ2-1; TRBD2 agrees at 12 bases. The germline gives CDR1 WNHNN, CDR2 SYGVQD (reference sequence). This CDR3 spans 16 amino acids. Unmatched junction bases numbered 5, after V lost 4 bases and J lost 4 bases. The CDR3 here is CASSAGLAGPYNEQFF. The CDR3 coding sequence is TGCGCCAGCAGTGCCGGACTAGCGGGACCTTACAATGAGCAGTTCTTC.

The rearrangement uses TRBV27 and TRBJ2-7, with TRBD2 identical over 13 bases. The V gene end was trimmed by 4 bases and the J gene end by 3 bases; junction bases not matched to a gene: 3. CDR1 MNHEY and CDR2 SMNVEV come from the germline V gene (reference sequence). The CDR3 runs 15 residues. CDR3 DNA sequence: TGTGCCAGCAGTTCCAGGACTAGCGGGAGCTACGAGCAGTACTTC. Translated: CASSSRTSGSYEQYF.

CDR3 in amino acids: CASSPQGANGYGYTF. The DNA of the CDR3 is TGTGCCAGCAGCCCTCAGGGGGCAAACGGCTATGGCTACACCTTC. The chain combines TRBV5-6 with TRBJ1-2, with 8 nucleotides matching TRBD1. This CDR3 comprises 15 residues. Unmatched junction bases numbered 9, after V lost 4 bases and J lost 4 bases. The germline gives CDR1 SGHDT, CDR2 YYEEEE.

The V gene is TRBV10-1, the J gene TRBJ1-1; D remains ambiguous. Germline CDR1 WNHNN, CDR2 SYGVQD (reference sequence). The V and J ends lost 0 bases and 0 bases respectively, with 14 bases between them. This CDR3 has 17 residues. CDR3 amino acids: CASSESGHLFMNTEAFF. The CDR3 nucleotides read TGCGCCAGCAGTGAGTCTGGCCATCTCTTCATGAACACTGAAGCTTTCTTT.

This CDR3 reads CASSQGTTTGTEAFF. CDR3 coding DNA: TGTGCCAGCTCACAGGGGACTACGACGGGGACTGAAGCTTTCTTT. This chain uses TRBV18 with TRBJ1-1, with D possibly being TRBD1 (5 bases). CDR1 and CDR2 (germline): KGHSH, LQKENI. V was clipped by 4 bases and J by 5 bases, with 17 bases between them. There are 15 residues in the CDR3.

CDR3 residues: CASSERGRSTEAFF. For the CDR3, the DNA is TGTGCCAGCAGTGAACGGGGGAGGAGCACTGAAGCTTTCTTT. The J gene is TRBJ1-1, the V gene TRBV6-1, with a tentative D call TRBD1 (5 bases). Trimming took 2 bases from V and 4 from J, leaving 11 bases between them. From germline, CDR1 is MNHNS and CDR2 SASEGT. This CDR3 is built from 14 residues.

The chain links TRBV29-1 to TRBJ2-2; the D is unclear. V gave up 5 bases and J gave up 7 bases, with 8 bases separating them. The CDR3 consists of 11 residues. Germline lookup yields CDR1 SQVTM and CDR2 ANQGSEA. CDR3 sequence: CSVFPGGELFF. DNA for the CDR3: TGCAGCGTTTTCCCCGGCGGGGAGCTGTTTTTT.

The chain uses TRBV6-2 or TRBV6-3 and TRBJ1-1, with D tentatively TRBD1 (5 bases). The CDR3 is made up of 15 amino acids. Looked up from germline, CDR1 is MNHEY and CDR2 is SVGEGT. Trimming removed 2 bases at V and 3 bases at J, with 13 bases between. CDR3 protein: CASSYKRGGDTEAFF. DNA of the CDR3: TGTGCCAGCAGTTACAAGAGGGGCGGGGACACTGAAGCTTTCTTT.

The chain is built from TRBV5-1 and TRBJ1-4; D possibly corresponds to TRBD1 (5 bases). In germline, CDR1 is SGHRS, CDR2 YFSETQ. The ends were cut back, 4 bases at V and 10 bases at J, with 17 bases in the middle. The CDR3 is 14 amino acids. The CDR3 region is CASSPYDWGGKLFF. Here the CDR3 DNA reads TGCGCCAGCAGCCCCTATGATTGGGGGGGAAAACTGTTTTTT.

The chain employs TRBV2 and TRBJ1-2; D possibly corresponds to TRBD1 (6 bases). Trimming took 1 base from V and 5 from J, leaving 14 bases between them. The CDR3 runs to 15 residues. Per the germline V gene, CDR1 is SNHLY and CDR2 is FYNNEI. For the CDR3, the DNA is TGTGCCAGCAGTGAAGGGCAAGGACAGATTTATGGCTACACCTTC. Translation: CASSEGQGQIYGYTF. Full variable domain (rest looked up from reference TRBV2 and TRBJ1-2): EPEVTQTPSHQVTQMGQEVILRCVPISNHLYFYWYRQILGQKVEFLVSFYNNEISEKSEIFDDQFSVERPDGSNFTLKIRSTKLEDSAMYFCASSEGQGQIYGYTFGSGTRLTVV.

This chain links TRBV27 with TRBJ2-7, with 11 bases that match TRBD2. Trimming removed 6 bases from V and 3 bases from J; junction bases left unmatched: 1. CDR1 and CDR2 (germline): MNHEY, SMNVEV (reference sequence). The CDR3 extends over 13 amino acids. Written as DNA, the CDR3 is TGTGCCAGCAGACTAGCGGGAGACTACGAGCAGTACTTC. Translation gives CASRLAGDYEQYF.

This chain's CDR3 is CASSPGTGGAPQETQYF. The CDR3 DNA is TGTGCCAGCAGCCCAGGGACAGGGGGCGCCCCCCAAGAGACCCAGTACTTC. This chain uses TRBV7-6 with TRBJ2-5; 12 nucleotides align to TRBD1. Trimming removed 5 bases from V and 1 base from J; junction bases left unmatched: 8. The CDR3 is 17 residues long. Germline values: CDR1 SGHVS, CDR2 FNYEAQ.

The CDR3 DNA sequence: TGTGCCAGCAACGAAGGGCTAGCGGTTTGGGATGAGCAGTTCTTC. This encodes CASNEGLAVWDEQFF. The chain employs TRBV28 and TRBJ2-1; TRBD2 matches 7 bases. This CDR3 spans 15 amino acids. Trimming removed 7 bases from V and 8 bases from J; junction bases left unmatched: 14. CDR1 and CDR2 from the germline V gene are MDHEN and SYDVKM.

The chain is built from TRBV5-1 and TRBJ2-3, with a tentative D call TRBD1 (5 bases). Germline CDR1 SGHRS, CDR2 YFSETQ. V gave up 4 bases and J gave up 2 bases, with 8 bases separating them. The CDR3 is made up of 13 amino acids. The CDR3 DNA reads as TGCGCCAGCAGCACAGGTTACACAGATACGCAGTATTTT. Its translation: CASSTGYTDTQYF. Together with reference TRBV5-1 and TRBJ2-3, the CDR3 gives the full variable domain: KAGVTQTPRYLIKTRGQQVTLSCSPISGHRSVSWYQQTPGQGLQFLFEYFSETQRNKGNFPGRFSGRQFSNSRSEMNVSTLELGDSALYLCASSTGYTDTQYFGPGTRLTVL.

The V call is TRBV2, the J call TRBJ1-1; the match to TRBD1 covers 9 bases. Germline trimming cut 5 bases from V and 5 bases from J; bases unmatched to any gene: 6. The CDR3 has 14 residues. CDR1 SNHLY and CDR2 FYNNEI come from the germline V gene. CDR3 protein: CASSLTGGVTEAFF. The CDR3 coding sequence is TGTGCCAGCAGTTTGACAGGGGGAGTTACTGAAGCTTTCTTT.

The CDR3 region is CASSEGSAGQPQHF. The CDR3 DNA reads as TGTGCCAGCAGTGAAGGCTCTGCGGGCCAGCCCCAGCATTTT. The V and J genes are TRBV25-1 and TRBJ1-5; D is unclear. Germline lookup yields CDR1 MGHDK and CDR2 SYGVNS. The CDR3 spans 14 residues. Trimming cost V 2 bases and J 7 bases, with 12 bases left between them.